This T cell receptor beta chain was obtained from a study of T cell responses to AZD1222 COVID-19 vaccine. Study findings and constraints: Nearly half of spike-specific TCRs reportedly target variant regions that are unmutated in the B.1.351 and B.1.1.7 variants. Clonal diversity was possibly underestimated, and the donors were mostly white British, with more females.

Notes on this clone: Its antigen is unknown.

J was trimmed by 2 bases and V by 3 bases; bases with no gene match: 4. There are 14 residues in the CDR3. In germline, CDR1 is SGDLS, CDR2 YYNGEE. Clones were sequenced by immunoSEQ multiplex PCR, and TCRdb holds only the in-frame ones, with some missing. The sample gives 70,000 to 95,000 clones, over 85% of which show up once; 2.8% is in the top ten. The sample in question was peripheral blood, obtained on day 0 of MenACWY control vaccination. The source of this sequence is an adult in good health. The J gene is TRBJ2-7, the V gene TRBV9; 8 bases agree with TRBD1. The CDR3 DNA follows: TGTGCCAGCAGCGGACAGGGGAAACCCTACGAGCAGTACTTC. Amino acids: CASSGQGKPYEQYF. Based on the CDR3 plus reference TRBV9 and TRBJ2-7, the full variable domain is DSGVTQTPKHLITATGQRVTLRCSPRSGDLSVYWYQQSLDQGLQFLIQYYNGEERAKGNILERFSAQQFPDLHSELNLSSLELGDSALYFCASSGQGKPYEQYFGPGTRLTVT.